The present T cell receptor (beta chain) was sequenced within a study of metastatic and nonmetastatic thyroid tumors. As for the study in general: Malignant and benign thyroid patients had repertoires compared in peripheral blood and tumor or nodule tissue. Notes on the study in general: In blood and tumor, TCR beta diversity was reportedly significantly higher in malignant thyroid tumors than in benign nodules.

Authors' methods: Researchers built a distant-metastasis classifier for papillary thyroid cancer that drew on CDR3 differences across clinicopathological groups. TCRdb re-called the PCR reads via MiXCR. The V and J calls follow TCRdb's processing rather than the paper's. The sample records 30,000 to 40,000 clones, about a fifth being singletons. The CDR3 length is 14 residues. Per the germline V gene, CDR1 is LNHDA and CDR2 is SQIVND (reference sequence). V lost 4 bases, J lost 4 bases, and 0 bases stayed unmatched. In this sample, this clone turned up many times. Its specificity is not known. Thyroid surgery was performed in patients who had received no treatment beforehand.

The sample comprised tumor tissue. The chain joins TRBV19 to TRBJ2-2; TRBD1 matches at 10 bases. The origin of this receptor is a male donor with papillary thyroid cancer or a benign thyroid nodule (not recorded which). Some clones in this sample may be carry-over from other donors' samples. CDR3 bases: TGTGCCAGTAGTAGGGACAGGGGCACCGGGGAGCTGTTTTTT. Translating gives CASSRDRGTGELFF.